A single sample gave rise to the 30 T cell receptor beta chains below, sequenced in a study of regulatory T cells in long-lasting Graves disease. The time point denotes: newly diagnosed GD, antithyroid drugs for less than 3 months. Extracted RNA from PBMCs served as the source of the TCR library. Libraries of TCR beta came from iRepertoire HTBI primers plus Arm-PCR of CDR3 regions. TCRdb reprocessed the multiplex PCR reads via MiXCR and lists one record per CDR3 protein. The sample holds approximately 230,000 distinct CDR3 sequences, approximately 16% seen once. The starting material was peripheral blood mononuclear cells (PBMCs), obtained at new diagnosis, from a patient treated with antithyroid drugs. The receptors come from a female donor with Graves disease.

This clonotype was seen repeatedly, ten times or more. The chain employs TRBV27 and TRBJ1-6; D perhaps matches TRBD1 (5 bases). Trimming removed 5 bases at V and 7 bases at J, with 15 bases between. The CDR3 runs 15 residues. Germline V gene sequence: CDR1 MNHEY, CDR2 SMNVEV (reference sequence). CDR3 sequence reads: CASSPPGGWNSPLHF. The CDR3 DNA sequence: TGTGCCAGCAGTCCACCTGGGGGGTGGAATTCACCCCTCCACTTT.

Concerning this clonotype: This likely stems from a read error, as it lies one base from a far larger clone. The gene calls are TRBV28 and TRBJ2-1, with 7 bases lining up with TRBD1. The CDR3 spans 19 residues. Germline values: CDR1 MDHEN, CDR2 SYDVKM. The junction had 21 bases not matched to a gene; V was cut back by 0 bases and J by 10 bases. The CDR3 is CASSLWPNRQGRSLYEQFF. CDR3 in DNA: TGTGCCAGCAGTTTATGGCCCAATCGACAGGGTAGGTCTCTCTACGAGCAGTTCTTC. The full variable domain, its missing parts supplied by reference TRBV28 and TRBJ2-1, is DVKVTQSSRYLVKRTGEKVFLECVQDMDHENMFWYRQDPGLGLRLIYFSYDVKMKEKGDIPEGYSVSREKKERFSLILESASTNQTSMYLCASSLWPNRQGRSLYEQFFGPGTRLTVL.

The chain carries TRBV28 and TRBJ2-1; tentatively, D is TRBD2 (5 bases). Germline V gene data show CDR1 as MDHEN and CDR2 as SYDVKM. V was trimmed by 1 base and J by 7 bases, leaving 14 bases between them. The CDR3 consists of 15 residues. CDR3 region: CASSLSREVMNEQFF. CDR3 bases: TGTGCCAGCAGTTTATCGAGGGAAGTTATGAATGAGCAGTTCTTC.

This chain joins TRBV2 and TRBJ2-1; 12 positions agree with TRBD2. The J call may not be correct, given that the DNA end is closer to TRBJ2-5. Germline V lookup: CDR1 SNHLY, CDR2 FYNNEI. CDR3 size: 17 residues. CDR3 amino acids: CASSEALRLAGEETQYF. In DNA form, the CDR3 reads TGTGCCAGCAGTGAAGCGCTTCGACTAGCGGGAGAAGAGACCCAGTACTTC.

This clonotype was seen many times. The chain is built from TRBV18 and TRBJ1-1, with D unresolved. The germline V and J ends were trimmed by 1 base and 4 bases, with 7 bases remaining between them. The CDR3 runs 13 residues. Germline CDR1 and CDR2: KGHSH and LQKENI. CDR3 bases: TGTGCCAGCTCACCACAGGGCGCCACTGAAGCTTTCTTT. It yields the protein CASSPQGATEAFF.

At least ten counts were recorded for this clonotype. The rearrangement links TRBV18 to TRBJ2-7, with D perhaps matching TRBD2 (5 bases). V gave up 2 bases and J gave up 7 bases, with 9 bases separating them. Germline V gene data show CDR1 as KGHSH and CDR2 as LQKENI. The CDR3 contains 12 residues. CDR3 nucleotides: TGTGCCAGCTCACCATCGAGCGGTGAGCAGTACTTC. Amino acids: CASSPSSGEQYF.

As regards this clonotype: A much larger clonotype is one base distant, so this may be a read error. V usage is TRBV7-2 and J usage is TRBJ2-5, with D perhaps matching TRBD2 (6 bases). Germline loops: CDR1 SGHTA, CDR2 FQGNSA. There are 14 residues in the CDR3. Between the trimmed V and J ends, which lost 6 bases and 11 bases, there was a span of 22 bases. In nucleotides, the CDR3 is TGTGCCAGCAGTTATACCGGGGGAAGGGATGAGCAGTACTTC. It translates to CASSYTGGRDEQYF. Using reference TRBV7-2 and TRBJ2-5 for the parts outside the CDR3, the full variable domain is GAGVSQSPSNKVTEKGKDVELRCDPISGHTALYWYRQSLGQGLEFLIYFQGNSAPDKSGLPSDRFSAERTGGSVSTLTIQRTQQEDSAVYLCASSYTGGRDEQYFGPGTRLLVL.

This clonotype appeared many times. The V gene is TRBV4-1, the J gene TRBJ1-2; D uncertain. The CDR3 has 12 amino acids. Trimming left V 1 base short and J 8 bases short, with 8 bases between. CDR1 and CDR2 (germline): MGHRA, YSYEKL. The DNA for the CDR3 is TGCGCCAGCAGCCAAGGACTCTCCGGCTACACCTTC. This translates into CASSQGLSGYTF.

This clonotype was picked up many times. The chain combines TRBV7-9 with TRBJ2-7, with D perhaps assigned TRBD1 or TRBD2 (5 bases each). The ends were cut back, 8 bases at V and 1 base at J, with 18 bases in the middle. Germline CDR1 SEHNR, CDR2 FQNEAQ (reference sequence). This CDR3 is 15 amino acids long. Here the CDR3 DNA reads TGTGCCAGCCAGCAAACGGGACCGACTTCCTACGAGCAGTACTTC. The encoded protein is CASQQTGPTSYEQYF.

This clonotype was counted many times. This chain connects TRBV18 to TRBJ2-7, with TRBD2 identical over 13 bases. Germline values: CDR1 KGHSH, CDR2 LQKENI. Trimming took 8 bases from V and 7 from J; bases not matched to a gene: 8. CDR3 length: 14 residues. CDR3 amino acids: CASSLGLAGREQYF. The CDR3 coding sequence is TGTGCCAGCAGCCTGGGACTAGCGGGACGGGAGCAGTACTTC.

In its sample, this clonotype was seen a few times. The chain joins TRBV5-6 to TRBJ1-1; unclear D gene. From germline, CDR1 is SGHDT and CDR2 YYEEEE. The CDR3 totals 13 residues. V lost 4 bases to trimming and J lost 3 bases, with 10 bases between them. CDR3: CASSLPSDTEAFF. In DNA form, the CDR3 reads TGTGCCAGCAGCCTCCCGTCGGACACTGAAGCTTTCTTT.

This clonotype was seen ten or more times. The CDR3 here is CASSPIVSGANVLTF. In nucleotides, the CDR3 is TGTGCCAGCAGCCCTATCGTCTCTGGGGCCAACGTCCTGACTTTC. The chain joins TRBV6-1 to TRBJ2-6; no reliable D call. The V and J ends lost 6 bases and 0 bases respectively, with 9 bases between them. The CDR3 length is 15 residues. Germline lookup yields CDR1 MNHNS and CDR2 SASEGT.

Many counts were recorded for this clonotype. The chain links TRBV18 to TRBJ2-1; 10 bases are a match to TRBD1. The CDR3 is 12 residues long. From germline, CDR1 is KGHSH and CDR2 LQKENI. The V and J ends lost 1 base and 14 bases, in that order; junction bases with no gene match: 2. CDR3 in amino acids: CASSPQDRGEFF. Written as DNA, the CDR3 is TGTGCCAGCTCACCACAGGACAGGGGGGAGTTCTTC.

At least ten counts were recorded for this clonotype. This chain links TRBV28 with TRBJ2-2, with 7 bases fitting TRBD1. The V gene end was trimmed by 11 bases and the J gene end by 6 bases; junction bases not matched to a gene: 9. The CDR3 runs 13 residues. In germline, CDR1 is MDHEN, CDR2 SYDVKM. The CDR3 DNA reads as TGTGCCGTACACAGGGGAGTCGCCGGGGAGCTGTTTTTT. Its protein is CAVHRGVAGELFF. The whole variable domain, filled in from reference TRBV28 and TRBJ2-2, reads DVKVTQSSRYLVKRTGEKVFLECVQDMDHENMFWYRQDPGLGLRLIYFSYDVKMKEKGDIPEGYSVSREKKERFSLILESASTNQTSMYLCAVHRGVAGELFFGEGSRLTVL.

In its sample, this clonotype was seen many times. The chain carries TRBV14 and TRBJ2-7, with a possible D match to TRBD2 (5 bases). Germline values: CDR1 SGHDN, CDR2 FVKESK. V was trimmed by 4 bases and J by 7 bases, leaving 14 bases between them. CDR3 length: 13 residues. CDR3 in amino acids: CASSPGSLSEQYF. The CDR3, as DNA: TGTGCCAGCAGCCCGGGATCCCTGTCGGAGCAGTACTTC.

This rearrangement joins TRBV12-3 or TRBV12-4 to TRBJ2-1; 10 nucleotides match TRBD2. The CDR3 covers 16 residues. J gave up 6 bases and V 1 base, and 6 bases lay outside the gene matches. The CDR3 nucleotides read TGTGCCAGCAGTTTAGTTTTGGGACTAGCGACCAATGAGCAGTTCTTC. It encodes CASSLVLGLATNEQFF.

This clonotype was recorded at least ten times. This chain joins TRBV7-2 and TRBJ2-1; D ambiguous. Trimming took off 1 base at V and 3 bases at J, with 13 bases between the two ends. CDR1 and CDR2 (germline): SGHTA, FQGNSA. The CDR3 totals 16 residues. DNA for the CDR3: TGTGCCAGCAGCTTAGTGGCGGCGGAGCGCTACAATGAGCAGTTCTTC. It codes for CASSLVAAERYNEQFF.

This clonotype was seen repeatedly, ten times or more. This rearrangement joins TRBV7-6 to TRBJ2-1, with 9 bases matching TRBD2. Losses at the gene ends were 3 bases for V and 9 bases for J; bases not matched to a gene: 9. There are 15 residues in the CDR3. Germline V lookup: CDR1 SGHVS, CDR2 FNYEAQ. The CDR3 region is CASSLSPSGTGEQFF. The CDR3 DNA reads as TGTGCCAGCAGCTTGAGCCCTAGCGGGACCGGTGAGCAGTTCTTC.

V is TRBV10-3 and J is TRBJ2-5; 9 nucleotides match TRBD1. CDR3 length equals 14 residues. Trimming took 5 bases from V and 3 from J; bases not matched to a gene: 4. CDR1 and CDR2 from the germline V gene are ENHRY and SYGVKD. This chain's CDR3 is CAISSGQGKETQYF. The CDR3 DNA reads TGTGCCATCAGTTCCGGACAGGGGAAAGAGACCCAGTACTTC.

The gene calls are TRBV13 and TRBJ1-1; 7 bases are shared with TRBD1. CDR1 and CDR2 from the germline V gene are PRHDT and FYEKMQ (reference sequence). The trim removed 5 bases at V and 3 bases at J, leaving 6 bases unmatched. This CDR3 spans 14 amino acids. The DNA for the CDR3 is TGTGCCAGCAGCGTAGACAGGGTGTACACTGAAGCTTTCTTT. Protein: CASSVDRVYTEAFF.

The chain carries TRBV12-3 or TRBV12-4 and TRBJ2-7, with a possible D match to TRBD1 (5 bases). The ends were cut back, 1 base at V and 1 base at J, with 17 bases in the middle. This CDR3 contains 17 residues. The CDR3 loop is CASSLGGAGLRSYEQYV. The CDR3 DNA is TGTGCCAGCAGTTTAGGGGGCGCAGGCCTCCGGTCCTACGAGCAGTACGTC.

This clonotype appeared many times. V and J are TRBV5-1 and TRBJ2-1, with 9 bases matching TRBD2. Germline lookup yields CDR1 SGHRS and CDR2 YFSETQ. This CDR3 region has 17 residues. Germline trimming cut 0 bases from V and 6 bases from J; bases unmatched to any gene: 10. The CDR3 region is CASSLVAGGPSGNEQFF. DNA for the CDR3: TGCGCCAGCAGCTTGGTGGCGGGAGGGCCCTCGGGCAATGAGCAGTTCTTC.

This clonotype was counted many times. The chain carries TRBV2 and TRBJ1-2; D is perhaps TRBD1 (6 bases). The CDR3 has 13 amino acids. CDR1 is SNHLY, CDR2 FYNNEI, per germline. V shed 7 bases and J shed 3 bases, with 12 bases lying between them. The CDR3 here is CASTLQGDYGYTF. DNA for the CDR3: TGTGCCAGCACTTTACAGGGAGACTATGGCTACACCTTC.

This clonotype was picked up many times. The V and J genes are TRBV2 and TRBJ2-7; tentative D call: TRBD1 (6 bases). The CDR3 is 14 amino acids. In germline, CDR1 is SNHLY, CDR2 FYNNEI. Trimming stripped 7 bases from V and 1 base from J, with 14 bases between. CDR3 loop: CASNSRGSSYEQYF. The CDR3 DNA reads TGTGCCAGCAACTCTAGGGGGTCGTCCTACGAGCAGTACTTC. Filled out from reference TRBV2 and TRBJ2-7, the complete variable domain reads EPEVTQTPSHQVTQMGQEVILRCVPISNHLYFYWYRQILGQKVEFLVSFYNNEISEKSEIFDDQFSVERPDGSNFTLKIRSTKLEDSAMYFCASNSRGSSYEQYFGPGTRLTVT.

This clonotype was observed at least ten times. This chain connects TRBV6-2 or TRBV6-3 to TRBJ1-1; 10 bases align to TRBD1. CDR3 size: 15 residues. Germline CDR1 reads MNHEY; CDR2 reads SVGEGT. V trimming: 2 bases; J trimming: 6 bases; junction bases outside the gene matches: 6. In DNA form, the CDR3 reads TGTGCCAGCAGTTACCCGACAGGGGGCAGGGCTGAAGCTTTCTTT. Amino acid sequence: CASSYPTGGRAEAFF.

This rearrangement joins TRBV20-1 to TRBJ2-7; 10 bases fit TRBD2. Germline CDR1 reads DFQATT; CDR2 reads SNEGSKA (reference sequence). The CDR3 has 14 amino acids. V was pared by 4 bases and J by 1 base, with 4 bases of the junction left unmatched. The CDR3 region has the DNA TGCAGTGCTATTGTTAGCGGGAGGTCCTACGAGCAGTACTTC. Translated, it gives CSAIVSGRSYEQYF.

This clonotype was observed at least ten times. The rearrangement links TRBV2 to TRBJ2-1; D is ambiguous. CDR3 length equals 13 residues. V was clipped by 1 base and J by 12 bases, with 13 bases between them. Germline CDR1 reads SNHLY; CDR2 reads FYNNEI. CDR3: CASSEGVTRGQFF. CDR3 nucleotide sequence: TGTGCCAGCAGTGAAGGAGTGACTCGCGGGCAGTTCTTC.

In this sample, this clonotype turned up many times. The V call is TRBV6-1, the J call TRBJ2-1; 10 nucleotides match TRBD2. V lost 10 bases to trimming and J lost 5 bases; unmatched junction nucleotides: 14. The CDR3 contains 16 residues. In germline, CDR1 is MNHNS, CDR2 SASEGT. The CDR3 loop reads CATTILAGGWNNEQFF. DNA for the CDR3: TGTGCCACCACTATTTTAGCGGGAGGTTGGAACAATGAGCAGTTCTTC.

This clonotype was seen at least ten times. J is TRBJ2-3 and V is TRBV6-5; D perhaps matches TRBD2 (6 bases). V was cut by 0 bases and J by 6 bases, with 13 bases left in between. Germline-derived CDR1 and CDR2 are MNHEY and SVGAGI. The CDR3 covers 15 residues. In nucleotides, the CDR3 is TGTGCCAGCAGTTACTCGGGCAGGGACTTCGATACGCAGTATTTT. Translation gives CASSYSGRDFDTQYF.

The rearrangement uses TRBV11-2 and TRBJ2-7; TRBD2 matches at 12 bases. CDR1 is SGHAT, CDR2 FQNNGV, per germline. V was clipped by 5 bases and J by 4 bases; unmatched bases: 6. The CDR3 spans 15 residues. In nucleotides, the CDR3 is TGTGCCAGCAGCCTGACTAGCGGGAGAGGTTACGAGCAGTACGTC. It yields the protein CASSLTSGRGYEQYV.